The sample holds one count of the clone carrying this T cell receptor beta chain. Only in-frame clones appear in the TCRdb table, and some are missing; sequencing was by immunoSEQ multiplex PCR. The data contain fewer than 200,000 clones, approximately 80% of them seen just once; the ten biggest clones take up about 12%. With 4 bases clipped from V and 6 bases from J, the junction kept 6 bases outside the gene matches. The germline V gene encodes CDR1 SGHNT and CDR2 YYREEE (reference sequence). The CDR3 is 13 residues long. The data were obtained in a study of blood T cell repertoires in COVID-19. This TCR derives from a man in his forties or fifties who had recovered from COVID-19. The specimen sequenced was PBMCs or T cells enriched from blood (not recorded which). The rearrangement joins TRBV5-4 to TRBJ2-7; 8 bases align to TRBD1. CDR3 sequence: CASSGDRLTEQYF. The CDR3 bases are TGTGCCAGCAGCGGGGACAGGCTGACCGAGCAGTACTTC.